These 8 T cell receptor beta chains originate from one sample sequenced in a study of blood T cell repertoires in COVID-19. The data were produced by immunoSEQ multiplex PCR, yet TCRdb's version contains in-frame clones alone and is incomplete. Counted here are 75,000 to 90,000 clones, 86% occurring once; the ten biggest clones make up around 7.8%. Source material: peripheral blood. These receptor sequences come from a man aged 50-59 years with active COVID-19.

This clone has only one observation. The rearrangement joins TRBV9 to TRBJ2-7, with 13 bases identical to TRBD2. This CDR3 has 16 amino acids. Germline V gene sequence: CDR1 SGDLS, CDR2 YYNGEE. The trim removed 3 bases at V and 7 bases at J, leaving 10 bases unmatched. The DNA of the CDR3 is TGTGCCAGCAGCGCCCAAGGACTAGCGGGAGTGAGTGAGCAGTACTTC. Encoded protein: CASSAQGLAGVSEQYF. The entire variable domain, with the rest obtained from reference TRBV9 and TRBJ2-7, is as follows: DSGVTQTPKHLITATGQRVTLRCSPRSGDLSVYWYQQSLDQGLQFLIQYYNGEERAKGNILERFSAQQFPDLHSELNLSSLELGDSALYFCASSAQGLAGVSEQYFGPGTRLTVT.

This clone showed up just once. The rearrangement links TRBV5-1 to TRBJ2-2; tentatively, D is TRBD2 (5 bases). The CDR3 covers 14 residues. Trimming stripped 7 bases from V and 2 bases from J, with 12 bases between. Looked up from germline, CDR1 is SGHRS and CDR2 is YFSETQ. The CDR3, as DNA: TGCGCCAGCTCCCTGCGGACTAACACCGGGGAGCTGTTTTTT. Encoded protein: CASSLRTNTGELFF.

This clone is a singleton in its sample. Other DNA sequences of this sample code for an identical CDR3. V usage is TRBV2 and J usage is TRBJ1-1; 7 positions match TRBD1. Unmatched junction bases numbered 3, after V lost 8 bases and J lost 0 bases. This CDR3 has 13 amino acids. Germline V gene lookup returns CDR1 SNHLY and CDR2 FYNNEI. CDR3 bases: TGTGCCAGCCGGACAGGACTGAACACTGAAGCTTTCTTT. Residues: CASRTGLNTEAFF.

The V gene is TRBV5-4, the J gene TRBJ2-1; D might be TRBD2 (6 bases). This CDR3 contains 13 residues. V lost 0 bases to trimming and J lost 10 bases, with 11 bases between them. Germline V gene data show CDR1 as SGHNT and CDR2 as YYREEE (reference sequence). The CDR3 DNA follows: TGTGCCAGCAGCTTGGCGGGGGTGGGGGAGCAGTTCTTC. Translated: CASSLAGVGEQFF.

This clone was recorded a few times. The chain is built from TRBV29-1 and TRBJ2-3, with 10 bases lining up with TRBD2. The CDR3 consists of 14 residues. V dropped 6 bases and J dropped 6; count of bases not matched to a gene: 9. Germline-derived CDR1 and CDR2 are SQVTM and ANQGSEA. The CDR3 sequence: CSVLSGGASDTQYF. CDR3 sequence (DNA): TGCAGCGTGCTAAGCGGGGGGGCGTCTGATACGCAGTATTTT.

This rearrangement joins TRBV7-2 to TRBJ2-3, with D perhaps TRBD1 (6 bases). V lost 6 bases, J lost 0 bases, and 19 bases lay in between. The CDR3 loop spans 17 amino acids. CDR1 is SGHTA and CDR2 is FQGNSA in the germline V gene. This CDR3 is CASSPRSGTRSTDTQYF. The CDR3 nucleotides are TGTGCCAGCAGTCCTCGTTCCGGGACAAGAAGCACAGATACGCAGTATTTT.

The chain recombines TRBV24-1 with TRBJ2-1, with 8 nucleotides matching TRBD1. The trim removed 6 bases at V and 7 bases at J, leaving 10 bases unmatched. In germline, CDR1 is KGHDR, CDR2 SFDVKD. There are 15 residues in the CDR3. CDR3 sequence: CATSSPGTGGNEQFF. In DNA, the CDR3 is TGTGCCACCAGTTCCCCCGGGACAGGTGGAAATGAGCAGTTCTTC.

This clone was picked up a small number of times. V usage is TRBV7-2 and J usage is TRBJ2-7; a possible D gene is TRBD1 (6 bases). This CDR3 contains 16 residues. V gave up 1 base and J gave up 2 bases, with 15 bases separating them. CDR1 and CDR2 from the germline V gene are SGHTA and FQGNSA. For the CDR3, the DNA is TGTGCCAGCAGCTTAGAAACGGACAGCTGGACCTACGAGCAGTACTTC. Its translation: CASSLETDSWTYEQYF.